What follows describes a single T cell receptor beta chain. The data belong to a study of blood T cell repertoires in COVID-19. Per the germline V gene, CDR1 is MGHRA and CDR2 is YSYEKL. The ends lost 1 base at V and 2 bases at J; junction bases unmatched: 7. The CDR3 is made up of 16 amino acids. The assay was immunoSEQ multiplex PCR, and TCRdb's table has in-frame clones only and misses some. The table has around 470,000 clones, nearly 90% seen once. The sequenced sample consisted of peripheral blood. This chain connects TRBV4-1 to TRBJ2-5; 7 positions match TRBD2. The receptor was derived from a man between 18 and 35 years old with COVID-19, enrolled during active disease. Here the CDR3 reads CASSQGFVGGQETQYF. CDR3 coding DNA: TGCGCCAGCAGCCAAGGTTTCGTGGGGGGGCAAGAGACCCAGTACTTC.